This T cell receptor beta chain was found in a study of cytomegalovirus exposure and HLA in healthy donors. Study-wide results and caveats: Accurate predictions that matched the HLA-A and HLA-B alleles of most subjects were reportedly made from TCR beta sequences.

On this clone itself: Its target is not known.

The PCR had 60 Vbeta and 13 Jbeta primers. The protocol was immunoSEQ multiplex PCR, while the TCRdb copy is restricted to in-frame clones and leaves out a portion. There are about 140,000 clones in the sample; around 65% occur only once, and over 1.5% lies in the top ten. The sequencing input was PBMCs. The TCR comes from a male donor in good health and CMV-seronegative.

CDR3 in amino acids: CASTRSDQETQYF. Written as DNA, the CDR3 is TGTGCCAGCACGCGGTCGGATCAAGAGACCCAGTACTTC. The chain couples TRBV6-1 to TRBJ2-5, with unresolved D. V was cut by 7 bases and J by 2 bases, with 11 bases left in between. Looked up from germline, CDR1 is MNHNS and CDR2 is SASEGT. CDR3 size: 13 residues.